This T cell receptor beta chain was recorded in a study of CD8 T cells in Susac syndrome. Background on the study: Intravenous immunoglobulin alone or corticosteroids were being given to patients with Susac syndrome at blood draw, unless they were therapy-naive. Study findings and constraints: As the study acknowledged, the number of individuals in its TCR sequencing and HLA analysis was relatively small.

The authors reverse transcribed roughly 0.5 to 1 ug RNA with random hexamers. The CDR3 of TCR beta was amplified by immunoSEQ multiplex PCR across 54 Vbeta and 13 Jbeta. TCRdb recomputed calls from the immunoSEQ multiplex PCR reads with MiXCR, one row per CDR3 protein. The sample holds about 240,000 distinct CDR3 sequences, 96% seen once. Trimming left V 5 bases short and J 5 bases short, with 8 bases between. In germline, CDR1 is KGHDR, CDR2 SFDVKD. The CDR3 is 12 amino acids. Notes on this clonotype: Its antigen remains unknown.

Sequencing targeted TCR beta in blood CD8+ and CD4+ T cells. This receptor was taken from a human donor with Susac syndrome. This chain connects TRBV24-1 to TRBJ2-5; tentatively, D is TRBD1 (5 bases). Material for sequencing was CD4+ T cells from PBMCs. CDR3 residues: CATSGTTETQYF. The CDR3 nucleotides read TGTGCCACCAGTGGGACAACTGAGACCCAGTACTTC.